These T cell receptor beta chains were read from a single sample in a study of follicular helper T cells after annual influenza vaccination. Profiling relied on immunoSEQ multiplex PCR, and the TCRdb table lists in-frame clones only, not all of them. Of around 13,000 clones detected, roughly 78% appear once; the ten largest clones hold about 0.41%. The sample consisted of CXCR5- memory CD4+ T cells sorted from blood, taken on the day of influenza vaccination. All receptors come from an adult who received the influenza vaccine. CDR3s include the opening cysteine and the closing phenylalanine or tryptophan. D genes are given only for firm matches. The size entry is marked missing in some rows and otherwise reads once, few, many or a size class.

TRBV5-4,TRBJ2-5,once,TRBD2,TGTGCCAGCAGCTATGGTCTCACTAGCGGGGGGGCCGGGCAAGAGACCCAGTACTTC,CASSYGLTSGGAGQETQYF
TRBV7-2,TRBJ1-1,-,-,TGTGCCAGCAGCTTTAGACAGCCCATGAACACTGAAGCTTTCTTT,CASSFRQPMNTEAFF
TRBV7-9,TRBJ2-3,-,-,TGTGCCAGCAGCTCCGGACTGGGCCTCACAGATACGCAGTATTTT,CASSSGLGLTDTQYF
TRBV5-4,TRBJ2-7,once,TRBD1,TGTGCCAGCAGCCCCGGACAGGTGTTTTCCTACGAGCAGTACTTC,CASSPGQVFSYEQYF
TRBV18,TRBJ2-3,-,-,TGTGCCAGCTCCCCCCGAGGGACCACAGATACGCAGTATTTT,CASSPRGTTDTQYF
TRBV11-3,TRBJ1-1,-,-,TGTGCCAGCAGCGCGAAGGGTCGGAGAATGAACACTGAAGCTTTCTTT,CASSAKGRRMNTEAFF
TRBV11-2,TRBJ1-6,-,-,TGTGCCAGCAGCCCAGGGTCGGGGTCAAATTCACCCCTCCACTTT,CASSPGSGSNSPLHF
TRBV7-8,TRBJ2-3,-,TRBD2,TGTGCCAGCACCCCCTGGGGGGGAACAGATACGCAGTATTTT,CASTPWGGTDTQYF
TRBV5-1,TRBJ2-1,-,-,TGCGCCAGCAGTTGGCAGCCCGGCAATGAGCAGTTCTTC,CASSWQPGNEQFF
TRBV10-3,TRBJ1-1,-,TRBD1,TGTGCCATCAGGGGGACAGGGGAGAACACTGAAGCTTTCTTT,CAIRGTGENTEAFF
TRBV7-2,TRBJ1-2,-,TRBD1,TGTGCCAGCAGCACCCAGGGGGCTCGTGGCTACACCTTC,CASSTQGARGYTF
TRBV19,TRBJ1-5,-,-,TGTGCCAGTGGGATCCAGGCCAGCAATCAGCCCCAGCATTTT,CASGIQASNQPQHF
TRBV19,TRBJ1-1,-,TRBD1,TGTGCCAGTCAGGGGGAGCATGGGAACACTGAAGCTTTCTTT,CASQGEHGNTEAFF
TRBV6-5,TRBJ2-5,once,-,TGTGCCAGCAGTTACGGGAGACAGGGAGGTGAGACCCAGTACTTC,CASSYGRQGGETQYF
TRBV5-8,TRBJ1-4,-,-,TGTGCCAGCAGCTTGAGTGAAAAACTGTTTTTT,CASSLSEKLFF
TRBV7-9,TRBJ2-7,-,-,TGTGCCAGCAGCTTTACGGGACAAACTCACGAGCAGTACTTC,CASSFTGQTHEQYF
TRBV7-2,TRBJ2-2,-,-,TGTGCCAGCAGCTTTTTCGGAAACACCGGGGAGCTGTTTTTT,CASSFFGNTGELFF
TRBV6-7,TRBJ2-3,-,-,TGTGCCAGCAGCCCCGACCGGGACGCAGCTAGCACAGATACGCAGTATTTT,CASSPDRDAASTDTQYF
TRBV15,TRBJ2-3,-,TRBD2,TGTGCCACCAGCAGAGACCCCCTGGCCCTAGCGGGGGGTGGAGATACGCAGTATTTT,CATSRDPLALAGGGDTQYF
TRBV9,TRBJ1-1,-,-,TGTGCCAGCAGCGTAGCAGGCACCCTTGGCGGACAGCAAGCTTTCTTT,CASSVAGTLGGQQAFF
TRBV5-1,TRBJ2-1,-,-,TGCGCCAGCAGCTTGACTTTCGACAATGAGCAGTTCTTC,CASSLTFDNEQFF
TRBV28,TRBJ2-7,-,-,TGTGCCAGCAGTTTACCCCCGGGAAGAGGGTTTACAGAGCAGTACTTC,CASSLPPGRGFTEQYF
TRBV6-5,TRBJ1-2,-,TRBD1,TGTGCCAGCAGTTACTCTAGGACAGGGATTCTTGGCTACACCTTC,CASSYSRTGILGYTF
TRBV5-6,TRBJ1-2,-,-,TGTGCCAGCAGCTTGAAGAGGAGTGGCTACACCTTC,CASSLKRSGYTF
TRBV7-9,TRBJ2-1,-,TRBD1,TGTGCCAGCAGCTTAGACAGGGGCCACAATGAGCAGTTCTTC,CASSLDRGHNEQFF
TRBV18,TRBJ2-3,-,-,TGTGCCAGCTCACCACCGGAGCACGGTACGCAGTATTTT,CASSPPEHGTQYF
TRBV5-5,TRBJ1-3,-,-,TGTGCCAGCAGCTTGGGCCCTACCTCTGGAAACACCATATATTTT,CASSLGPTSGNTIYF
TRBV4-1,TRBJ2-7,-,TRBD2,TGCGCCAGCAGCCAATTCATAGCGGGGGGGCCGTACGAGCAGTACTTC,CASSQFIAGGPYEQYF
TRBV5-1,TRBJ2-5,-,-,TGCGCCAGCAGCTTGGTTGGAAGAGAGACCCAGTACTTC,CASSLVGRETQYF
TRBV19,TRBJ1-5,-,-,TGTGCCAGTAGTGCCCAGGGAGTTCAGCCCCAGCATTTT,CASSAQGVQPQHF
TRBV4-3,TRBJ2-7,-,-,TGCGCCAGCAGCCAATGGGTAGGATACGAGCAGTACTTC,CASSQWVGYEQYF
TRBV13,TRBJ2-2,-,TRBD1,TGTGCCAGCAGCTTACTCAGGGGGCGGGACACCGGGGAGCTGTTTTTT,CASSLLRGRDTGELFF
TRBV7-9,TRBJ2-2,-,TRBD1,TGTGCCAGCAGCTTAGGACAGGGGGCAAGCGGGGAGCTGTTTTTT,CASSLGQGASGELFF
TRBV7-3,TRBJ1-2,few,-,TGTGCCAGCAGCTTAACGGGGCAGAAGGATGGCTACACCTTC,CASSLTGQKDGYTF
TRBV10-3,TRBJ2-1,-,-,TGTGCCATCAGTGAGCCGAGAACCATACCCGACAATGAGCAGTTCTTC,CAISEPRTIPDNEQFF
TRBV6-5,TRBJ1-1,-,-,TGTGCCAGCACCCTCGGGGGAGATCGCACTGAAGCTTTCTTT,CASTLGGDRTEAFF
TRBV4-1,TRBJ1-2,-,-,TGCGCCAGCAGCCTCCCACAAGAAGCTAACTATGGCTACACCTTC,CASSLPQEANYGYTF
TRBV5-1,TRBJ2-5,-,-,TGCGCCAGCAGCTTACCTGAAGAGACCCAGTACTTC,CASSLPEETQYF
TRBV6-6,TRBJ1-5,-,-,TGTGCCAGCAGTTACTCGGGGGGCGGGGAGGTGCAGCCCCAGCATTTT,CASSYSGGGEVQPQHF
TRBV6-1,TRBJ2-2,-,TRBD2,TGTGCCAGCAGTGAACAGCGGGGATACACCGGGGAGCTGTTTTTT,CASSEQRGYTGELFF
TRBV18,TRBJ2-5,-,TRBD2,TGTGCCAGCTCACCAAAAGCGGGGGGGATCCAAGAGACCCAGTACTTC,CASSPKAGGIQETQYF
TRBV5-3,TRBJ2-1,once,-,TGTGCCAGAAGCTTGGTTGCGGGACCCTACAATGAGCAGTTCTTC,CARSLVAGPYNEQFF
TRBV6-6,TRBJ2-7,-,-,TGTGCCAGCAGTTCCACGTACTACGAGCAGTACTTC,CASSSTYYEQYF
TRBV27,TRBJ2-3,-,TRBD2,TGTGCCAGCAGTCAACCGGGGGGGAGTACCACAGATACGCAGTATTTT,CASSQPGGSTTDTQYF
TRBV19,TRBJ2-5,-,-,TGTGCCAGTAGTAAGACAGTTGAGGAGACCCAGTACTTC,CASSKTVEETQYF
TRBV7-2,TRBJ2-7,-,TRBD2,TGTGCCAGCACCCTAGCGGGGTCCCTCTACGAGCAGTACTTC,CASTLAGSLYEQYF
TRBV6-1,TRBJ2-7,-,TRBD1,TGTGCCAGCAGTGAAGACAGGGGAATTACCTACGAGCAGTACTTC,CASSEDRGITYEQYF
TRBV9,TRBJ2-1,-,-,TGTGCCAGCAGCGTAGGAGGCCCGAGCTCCTACAATGAGCAGTTCTTC,CASSVGGPSSYNEQFF